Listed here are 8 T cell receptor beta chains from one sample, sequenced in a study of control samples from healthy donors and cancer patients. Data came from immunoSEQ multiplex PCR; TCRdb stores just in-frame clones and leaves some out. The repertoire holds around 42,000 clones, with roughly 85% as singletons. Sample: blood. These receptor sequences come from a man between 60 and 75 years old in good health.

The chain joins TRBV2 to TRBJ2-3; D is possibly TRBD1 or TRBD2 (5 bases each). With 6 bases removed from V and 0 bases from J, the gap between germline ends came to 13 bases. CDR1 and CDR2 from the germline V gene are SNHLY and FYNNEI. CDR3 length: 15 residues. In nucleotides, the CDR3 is TGTGCCAGCAGCGCCGGGACCCATAGCACAGATACGCAGTATTTT. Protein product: CASSAGTHSTDTQYF.

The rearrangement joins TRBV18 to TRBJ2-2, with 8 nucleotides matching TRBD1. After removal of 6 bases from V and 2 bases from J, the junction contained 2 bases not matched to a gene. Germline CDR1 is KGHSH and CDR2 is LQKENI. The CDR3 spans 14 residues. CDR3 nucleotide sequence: TGTGCCAGCTCCCAGGGGGCAAACACCGGGGAGCTGTTTTTT. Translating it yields CASSQGANTGELFF.

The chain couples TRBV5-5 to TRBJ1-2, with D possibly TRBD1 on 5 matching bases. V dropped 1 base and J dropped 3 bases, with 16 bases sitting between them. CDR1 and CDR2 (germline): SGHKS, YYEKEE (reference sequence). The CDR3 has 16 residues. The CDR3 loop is CASSLRADRIYYGYTF. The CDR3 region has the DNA TGTGCCAGCAGCTTGAGGGCAGACAGAATCTACTATGGCTACACCTTC. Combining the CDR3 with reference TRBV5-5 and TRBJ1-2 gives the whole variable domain DAGVTQSPTHLIKTRGQQVTLRCSPISGHKSVSWYQQVLGQGPQFIFQYYEKEERGRGNFPDRFSARQFPNYSSELNVNALLLGDSALYLCASSLRADRIYYGYTFGSGTRLTVV.

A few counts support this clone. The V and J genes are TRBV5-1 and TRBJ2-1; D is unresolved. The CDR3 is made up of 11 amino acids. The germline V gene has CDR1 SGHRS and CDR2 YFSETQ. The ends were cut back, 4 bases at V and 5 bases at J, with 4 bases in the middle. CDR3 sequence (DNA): TGCGCCAGCAGCGCAAACAATGAGCAGTTCTTC. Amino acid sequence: CASSANNEQFF. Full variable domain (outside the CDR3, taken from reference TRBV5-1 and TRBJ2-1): KAGVTQTPRYLIKTRGQQVTLSCSPISGHRSVSWYQQTPGQGLQFLFEYFSETQRNKGNFPGRFSGRQFSNSRSEMNVSTLELGDSALYLCASSANNEQFFGPGTRLTVL.

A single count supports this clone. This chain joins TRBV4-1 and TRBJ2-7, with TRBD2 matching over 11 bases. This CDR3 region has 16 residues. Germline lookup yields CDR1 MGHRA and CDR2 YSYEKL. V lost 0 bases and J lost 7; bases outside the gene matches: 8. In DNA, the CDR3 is TGCGCCAGCAGCCAAGATCCCGCTAGCGGGAGGCGTGAGCAGTACTTC. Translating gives CASSQDPASGRREQYF.

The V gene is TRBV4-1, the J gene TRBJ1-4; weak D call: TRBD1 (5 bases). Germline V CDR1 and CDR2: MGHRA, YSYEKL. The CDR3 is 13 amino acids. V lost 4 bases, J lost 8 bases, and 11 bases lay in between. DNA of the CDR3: TGCGCCAGCAGCCGGGACGATGGGGAAAAACTGTTTTTT. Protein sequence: CASSRDDGEKLFF.

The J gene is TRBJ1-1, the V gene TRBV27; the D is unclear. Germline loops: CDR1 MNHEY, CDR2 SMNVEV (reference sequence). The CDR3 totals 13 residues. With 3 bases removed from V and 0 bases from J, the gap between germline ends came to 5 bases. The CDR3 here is CASSFRLNTEAFF. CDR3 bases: TGTGCCAGCAGTTTCCGGTTGAACACTGAAGCTTTCTTT.

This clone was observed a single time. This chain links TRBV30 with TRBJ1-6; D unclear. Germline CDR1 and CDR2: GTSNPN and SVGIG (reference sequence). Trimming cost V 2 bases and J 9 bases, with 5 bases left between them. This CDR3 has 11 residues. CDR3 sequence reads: CAWSKSSPLHF. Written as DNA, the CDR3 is TGTGCCTGGAGTAAAAGTTCACCCCTCCACTTT. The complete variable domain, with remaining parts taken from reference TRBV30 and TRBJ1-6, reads SQTIHQWPATLVQPVGSPLSLECTVEGTSNPNLYWYRQAAGRGLQLLFYSVGIGQISSEVPQNLSASRPQDRQFILSSKKLLLSDSGFYLCAWSKSSPLHFGNGTRLTVT.